This entry lists 2 T cell receptor beta chains sequenced from one sample in a study of cytomegalovirus exposure and HLA in healthy donors. Primers: 60 Vbeta forward and 13 Jbeta reverse. The table came from immunoSEQ multiplex PCR; TCRdb's copy has only in-frame clones and leaves some out. This repertoire includes about 82,000 clones. Sequenced material: PBMCs. Receptor source: a woman in her 30s in good health and CMV-seronegative.

J is TRBJ2-5 and V is TRBV4-2; 7 nucleotides line up with TRBD1. Germline V gives CDR1 LGHNA, CDR2 YNFKEQ. The CDR3 totals 16 residues. V lost 0 bases to trimming and J lost 5 bases; unmatched junction nucleotides: 9. For the CDR3, the DNA is TGTGCCAGCAGCCAAGAGGGACGAGGGGGCGCGGAGACCCAGTACTTC. It encodes CASSQEGRGGAETQYF.

The chain links TRBV7-9 to TRBJ1-2, with a possible D match to TRBD1 (6 bases). The CDR3 has 15 residues. The V end lost 1 base, the J end lost 5 bases, and 14 bases lay between the germline ends. The germline V gene has CDR1 SEHNR and CDR2 FQNEAQ (reference sequence). The CDR3 nucleotides read TGTGCCAGCAGCTTAGGTCCAGGGGCAAGATATGGCTACACCTTC. Amino acid sequence: CASSLGPGARYGYTF.